The 22 T cell receptor beta chains below were found in one sample sequenced in a study of T cell repertoires in cytomegalovirus infection. TCRdb reprocessed the reads via MiXCR and lists one record per CDR3 protein. Among about 490,000 distinct CDR3 sequences listed, 16% were seen once. The sample comprised CD8+ T cells from PBMCs. The source of these receptors is a human donor in good health (CMV status not recorded). Some clones in this sample may be carry-over from other donors' samples.

This clonotype has just a few counts. The chain is built from TRBV6-2 or TRBV6-3 and TRBJ2-7; 7 bases match TRBD2. The junction had 10 bases not matched to a gene; V was cut back by 2 bases and J by 3 bases. This CDR3 region has 16 residues. Looked up from germline, CDR1 is MNHEY and CDR2 is SVGEGT. The chain's CDR3 is CASSYPPSSGYYEQYF. CDR3 coding DNA: TGTGCCAGCAGTTACCCCCCATCTAGCGGTTACTACGAGCAGTACTTC.

This clonotype showed up many times. This chain's CDR3 is CASSLPIVGRERADTQYF. As DNA, the CDR3 is TGTGCCAGCAGCTTACCTATCGTAGGGCGGGAGAGGGCAGATACGCAGTATTTT. The rearrangement joins TRBV7-8 to TRBJ2-3, with 7 bases lining up with TRBD2. This CDR3 spans 18 amino acids. With 2 bases clipped from V and 4 bases from J, the junction kept 15 bases outside the gene matches. Per germline, CDR1 SGHVS and CDR2 FQNEAQ.

In this sample, this clonotype turned up a few times. The V call is TRBV6-5, the J call TRBJ1-4, with 12 nucleotides matching TRBD1. This CDR3 region has 15 residues. Germline V gene data show CDR1 as MNHEY and CDR2 as SVGAGI. V lost 6 bases, J lost 5 bases, and 4 bases stayed unmatched. The DNA of the CDR3 is TGTGCCAGCAGGAGGGACAGGGGGCGCAATGAAAAACTGTTTTTT. Amino acids: CASRRDRGRNEKLFF.

This clonotype occurred once. This may be a read error, as it is one base from a much larger clone. The chain carries TRBV11-2 and TRBJ1-1; D not resolved. The germline V gene encodes CDR1 SGHAT and CDR2 FQNNGV. The CDR3 contains 15 residues. With 5 bases removed from V and 2 bases from J, the gap between germline ends came to 15 bases. The CDR3 reads CASSPTAGFNTEAFF. The CDR3 DNA follows: TGTGCCAGCAGCCCCACGGCAGGATTTAACACTGAAGCTTTCTTT.

This clonotype appeared many times. V usage is TRBV10-3 and J usage is TRBJ1-1; the D is unclear. CDR1 and CDR2 from the germline V gene are ENHRY and SYGVKD. V lost 0 bases, J lost 2 bases, and 13 bases lay in between. There are 16 residues in the CDR3. CDR3 protein: CAISESDHPRNTEAFF. For the CDR3, the DNA is TGTGCCATCAGTGAGTCGGACCACCCCCGCAACACTGAAGCTTTCTTT.

Many counts were recorded for this clonotype. V is TRBV7-2 and J is TRBJ2-7; TRBD1 or TRBD2 may be the D gene (5 bases each). CDR3 size: 14 residues. V dropped 5 bases and J dropped 1 base, with 12 bases sitting between them. The germline CDR1 and CDR2 sequences are SGHTA and FQGNSA. The CDR3 loop reads CASSVGDGSYEQYF. The CDR3 DNA sequence: TGTGCCAGCAGCGTAGGGGACGGATCCTACGAGCAGTACTTC.

This clonotype was observed a few times. This chain connects TRBV11-2 to TRBJ1-1; D remains ambiguous. The V end was cut by 6 bases, the J end by 2 bases, with 22 bases between. Germline values: CDR1 SGHAT, CDR2 FQNNGV. The CDR3 length is 17 residues. This CDR3 reads CASSPTPLGAANTEAFF. CDR3 nucleotide sequence: TGTGCCAGCAGTCCCACCCCATTGGGAGCGGCCAACACTGAAGCTTTCTTT.

This clonotype was detected ten times or more. The genes are TRBV12-3 or TRBV12-4 and TRBJ1-1, with D possibly being TRBD1 (6 bases). With 6 bases removed from V and 0 bases from J, the gap between germline ends came to 20 bases. The CDR3 is 17 amino acids. CDR3 in DNA: TGTGCCAGCAGCCCACCCCGGACAGAATACATGAACACTGAAGCTTTCTTT. It codes for CASSPPRTEYMNTEAFF.

This clonotype was counted ten times or more. This chain uses TRBV7-3 with TRBJ2-1, with no clear D. The germline V gene has CDR1 SGHTA and CDR2 FQGTGA. V was clipped by 0 bases and J by 7 bases, with 7 bases between them. The CDR3 consists of 13 residues. CDR3 sequence (DNA): TGTGCCAGCAGCTTAACGCCCATGAATGAGCAGTTCTTC. It is translated as CASSLTPMNEQFF. The full variable domain, with the rest looked up from reference TRBV7-3 and TRBJ2-1, is GAGVSQTPSNKVTEKGKYVELRCDPISGHTALYWYRQSLGQGPEFLIYFQGTGAADDSGLPNDRFFAVRPEGSVSTLKIQRTERGDSAVYLCASSLTPMNEQFFGPGTRLTVL.

This clonotype was found a few times. The chain is built from TRBV11-3 and TRBJ2-3; TRBD1 might be the D (6 bases). This CDR3 is 16 amino acids long. Trimming took off 1 base at V and 5 bases at J, with 16 bases between the two ends. Per the germline V gene, CDR1 is SGHNT and CDR2 is YENEEA. The DNA of the CDR3 is TGTGCCAGCAGCTTAGGGGCAGTGGGGGCGATAGATACGCAGTATTTT. Amino acid sequence: CASSLGAVGAIDTQYF.

With regard to this clonotype: The conserved closing phenylalanine or tryptophan is absent in this CDR3, likely reflecting a read error. The chain uses TRBV20-1 and TRBJ2-7; D not resolved. Germline CDR1 and CDR2: DFQATT and SNEGSKA (reference sequence). The CDR3 loop spans 12 amino acids. With 3 bases removed from V and 2 bases from J, the gap between germline ends came to 8 bases. DNA for the CDR3: TGCAGTGCTAGTTTCGCAACCTACGAGCAGTACTTA. This encodes CSASFATYEQYL.

There are many counts of this clonotype. V gene TRBV7-9 combines with J gene TRBJ2-1; possibly TRBD1 for D (6 bases). In germline, CDR1 is SEHNR, CDR2 FQNEAQ (reference sequence). Trimming pared 2 bases from V and 8 bases from J, leaving 7 bases between. CDR3 size: 12 residues. CDR3 loop: CASSLNRDEQFF. The CDR3 DNA reads as TGTGCCAGCAGCTTAAACAGGGATGAGCAGTTCTTC.

This clonotype was picked up many times. The J gene is TRBJ2-7, the V gene TRBV5-6; TRBD2 might be the D (6 bases). Germline V CDR1 and CDR2: SGHDT, YYEEEE. This CDR3 is 15 amino acids long. The ends were cut back, 4 bases at V and 4 bases at J, with 18 bases in the middle. The CDR3 DNA follows: TGTGCCAGCAGCGCCCCTCGCGGGGAACCGTACGAGCAGTACTTC. The encoded protein is CASSAPRGEPYEQYF.

Remarks on this clonotype: Just one base apart from a much larger clone, this may be a read error. The conserved closing phenylalanine or tryptophan is absent in this CDR3, likely reflecting a read error. The chain recombines TRBV7-9 with TRBJ1-2, with a possible D match to TRBD1 (5 bases). V dropped 2 bases and J dropped 7 bases, with 23 bases sitting between them. The V gene's germline CDR1 is SEHNR and CDR2 FQNEAQ (reference sequence). This CDR3 is built from 17 residues. CDR3 coding DNA: TGTGCCAGCAGCTTAAGCCCGGCCAGGGCCAATTCTCGTGGCTACACCTTA. Protein product: CASSLSPARANSRGYTL.

Comments on this clonotype: The junction shows a germline mismatch at one end, possibly a read error. V gene TRBV11-2 combines with J gene TRBJ1-3; D gene unclear. The germline gives CDR1 SGHAT, CDR2 FQNNGV. The CDR3 runs 12 residues. The CDR3 sequence: CASSSGGDTIYF. The CDR3 DNA sequence: TGTGCCAGCAGCTCGGGTGGAGACACCATATATTTT.

This clonotype was counted at least ten times. The V and J genes are TRBV7-9 and TRBJ2-7, with a possible D match to TRBD2 (6 bases). The CDR3 spans 16 residues. The germline gives CDR1 SEHNR, CDR2 FQNEAQ (reference sequence). Trimming cost V 0 bases and J 0 bases, with 12 bases left between them. Here the CDR3 DNA reads TGTGCCAGCAGCTTAGCCCGGCGGGGAGACTCCTACGAGCAGTACTTC. Translating it yields CASSLARRGDSYEQYF.

The chain employs TRBV14 and TRBJ1-6; the D gene is possibly TRBD1 (6 bases). The germline V and J ends were trimmed by 1 base and 6 bases, with 10 bases remaining between them. Germline CDR1 reads SGHDN; CDR2 reads FVKESK. This CDR3 spans 15 amino acids. Written as DNA, the CDR3 is TGTGCCAGCAGCCAAGTGAAACAGGGTAATTCACCCCTCCACTTT. Translated: CASSQVKQGNSPLHF.

This chain joins TRBV27 and TRBJ1-1; D perhaps matches TRBD1 (5 bases). V was clipped by 2 bases and J by 3 bases, with 19 bases between them. In germline, CDR1 is MNHEY, CDR2 SMNVEV (reference sequence). The CDR3 length is 17 residues. The CDR3 bases are TGTGCCAGCAGTTTAGTGAGGTCCTCCCGAGGGGACACTGAAGCTTTCTTT. Protein sequence: CASSLVRSSRGDTEAFF.

This clonotype was counted at least ten times. The chain uses TRBV12-3 or TRBV12-4 and TRBJ1-6, with TRBD1 matching over 7 bases. The ends lost 3 bases at V and 9 bases at J; junction bases unmatched: 5. The CDR3 is made up of 14 amino acids. CDR3 sequence: CASSLEGAGSPLHF. The CDR3 nucleotides are TGTGCCAGCAGTTTGGAGGGGGCGGGTTCACCCCTCCACTTT.

This clonotype turned up a few times. This chain joins TRBV12-3 or TRBV12-4 and TRBJ1-1; no clear D gene. Trimming pared 3 bases from V and 4 bases from J, leaving 12 bases between. The CDR3 length is 14 residues. DNA for the CDR3: TGTGCCAGCAGTTTCACCGACGGAGGCACTGAAGCTTTCTTT. Translated, it gives CASSFTDGGTEAFF.

The rearrangement links TRBV6-1 to TRBJ1-1, with D possibly TRBD1 on 5 matching bases. The V gene's germline CDR1 is MNHNS and CDR2 SASEGT. V gave up 4 bases and J gave up 0 bases, with 12 bases separating them. This CDR3 comprises 15 residues. DNA of the CDR3: TGTGCCAGCAGTGCGACGACAGCCATGAACACTGAAGCTTTCTTT. Translating it yields CASSATTAMNTEAFF.

The sample holds one count of this clonotype. The CDR3 does not end in the conserved phenylalanine or tryptophan, so this is likely a read error. This chain joins TRBV6-6 and TRBJ2-1; 9 bases fit TRBD2. Germline-derived CDR1 and CDR2 are MNHNY and SVGAGI (reference sequence). This CDR3 has 14 amino acids. V was pared by 10 bases and J by 4 bases, with 8 bases of the junction left unmatched. CDR3 DNA: TGTGCCATCCCCGGACTAGCGAGGTACAATGAGCAGTTCTTA. Translated: CAIPGLARYNEQFL.